This TCR beta chain is drawn from a study of blood T cell repertoires in COVID-19. Individuals aged about 18 to 89 years were recruited from 20 to 25 US areas. Cohort assignment relied on participant-reported clinical history. In Cohort 3, a recovered donor had either two negative PCRs, clearance, or symptom resolution. Per the study methods: Reference gene primer amplification gave nucleated cell count estimates. Assay used: immunoSEQ multiplex PCR; TCRdb lists only in-frame clones, some missing. That table is the source of V, J and clone size, and D and trimming were worked out from the DNA. The table lists roughly 180,000 clones, roughly 82% of them singletons, with roughly 8.7% in the top ten. V lost 3 bases to trimming and J lost 3 bases; unmatched junction nucleotides: 8. CDR3 length: 15 residues. Germline V lookup: CDR1 MGHDK, CDR2 SYGVNS.

Sequencing used PBMCs or T cells enriched from blood (not recorded which). The chain links TRBV25-1 to TRBJ2-7; TRBD2 matches 7 bases. This clonotype was obtained from a woman aged 25 to 45 who had recovered from COVID-19. CDR3 sequence (DNA): TGTGCCAGCAGTGATGTTTCGGGGGGAGTCTACGAGCAGTACTTC. Residues: CASSDVSGGVYEQYF.